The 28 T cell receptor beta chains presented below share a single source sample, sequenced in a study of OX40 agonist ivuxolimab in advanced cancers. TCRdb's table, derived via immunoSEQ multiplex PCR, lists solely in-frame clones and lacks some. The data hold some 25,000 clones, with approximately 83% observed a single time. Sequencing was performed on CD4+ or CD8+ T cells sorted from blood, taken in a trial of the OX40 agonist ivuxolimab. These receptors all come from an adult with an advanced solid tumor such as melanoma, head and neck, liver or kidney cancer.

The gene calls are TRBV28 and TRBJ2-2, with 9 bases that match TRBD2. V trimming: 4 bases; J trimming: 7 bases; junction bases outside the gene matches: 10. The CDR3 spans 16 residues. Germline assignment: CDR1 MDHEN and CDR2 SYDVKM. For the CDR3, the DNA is TGTGCCAGCAGTTCCTATAGCGGGAGCGAGGACGGGGAGCTGTTTTTT. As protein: CASSSYSGSEDGELFF.

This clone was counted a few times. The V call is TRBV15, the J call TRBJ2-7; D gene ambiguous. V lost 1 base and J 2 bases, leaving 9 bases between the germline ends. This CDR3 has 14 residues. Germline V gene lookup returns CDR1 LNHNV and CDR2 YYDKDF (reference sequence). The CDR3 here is CATSRVEPPYEQYF. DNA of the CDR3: TGTGCCACCAGCAGAGTAGAACCCCCCTACGAGCAGTACTTC.

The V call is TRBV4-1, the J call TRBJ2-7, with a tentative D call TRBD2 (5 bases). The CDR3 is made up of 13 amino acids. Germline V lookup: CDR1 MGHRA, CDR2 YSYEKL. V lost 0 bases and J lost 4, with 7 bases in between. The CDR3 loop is CASSQDAGYEQYF. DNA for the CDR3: TGCGCCAGCAGCCAAGATGCGGGTTACGAGCAGTACTTC.

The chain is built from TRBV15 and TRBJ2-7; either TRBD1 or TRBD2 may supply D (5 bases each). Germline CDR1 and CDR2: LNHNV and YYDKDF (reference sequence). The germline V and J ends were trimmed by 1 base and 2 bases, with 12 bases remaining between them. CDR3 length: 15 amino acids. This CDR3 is CATSRGILGAYEQYF. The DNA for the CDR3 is TGTGCCACCAGCAGAGGTATATTGGGGGCCTACGAGCAGTACTTC.

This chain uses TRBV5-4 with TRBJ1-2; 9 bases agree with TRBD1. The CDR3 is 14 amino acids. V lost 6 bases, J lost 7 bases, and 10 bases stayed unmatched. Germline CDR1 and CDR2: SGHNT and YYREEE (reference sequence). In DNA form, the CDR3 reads TGTGCCAGCATAGATTCGGACAGGGGAGGTGGCTACACCTTC. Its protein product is CASIDSDRGGGYTF.

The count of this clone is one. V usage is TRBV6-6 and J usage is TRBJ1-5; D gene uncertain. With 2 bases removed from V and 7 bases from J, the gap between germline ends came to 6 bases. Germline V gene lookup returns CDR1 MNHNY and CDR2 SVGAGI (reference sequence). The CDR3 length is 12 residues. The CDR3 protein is CASSYVVQPQHF. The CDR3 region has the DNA TGTGCCAGCAGTTACGTGGTGCAGCCCCAGCATTTT.

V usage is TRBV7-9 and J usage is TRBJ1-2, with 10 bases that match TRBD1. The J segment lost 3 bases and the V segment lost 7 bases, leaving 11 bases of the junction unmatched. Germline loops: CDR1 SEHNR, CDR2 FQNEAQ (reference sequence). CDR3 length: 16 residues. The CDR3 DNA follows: TGTGCCAGCACCCCTAGACAGGGGGCGTTCGACTATGGCTACACCTTC. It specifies CASTPRQGAFDYGYTF.

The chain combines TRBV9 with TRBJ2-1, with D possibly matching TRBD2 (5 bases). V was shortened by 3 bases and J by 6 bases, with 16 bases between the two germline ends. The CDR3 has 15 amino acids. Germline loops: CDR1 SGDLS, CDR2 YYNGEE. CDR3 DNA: TGTGCCAGCAGCGGAGGGTCGTTGGGTCGCAATGAGCAGTTCTTC. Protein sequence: CASSGGSLGRNEQFF.

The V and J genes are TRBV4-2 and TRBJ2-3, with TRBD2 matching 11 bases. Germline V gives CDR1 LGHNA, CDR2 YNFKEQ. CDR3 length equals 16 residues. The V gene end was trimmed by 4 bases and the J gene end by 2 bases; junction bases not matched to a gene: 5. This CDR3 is CASSPTLAGATDTQYF. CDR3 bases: TGTGCCAGCAGCCCAACACTAGCGGGGGCCACAGATACGCAGTATTTT.

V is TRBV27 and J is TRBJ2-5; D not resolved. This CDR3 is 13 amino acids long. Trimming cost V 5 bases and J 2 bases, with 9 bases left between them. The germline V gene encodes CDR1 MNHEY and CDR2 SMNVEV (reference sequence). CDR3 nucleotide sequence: TGTGCCAGCAGTCGGGTCGTACAAGAGACCCAGTACTTC. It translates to CASSRVVQETQYF.

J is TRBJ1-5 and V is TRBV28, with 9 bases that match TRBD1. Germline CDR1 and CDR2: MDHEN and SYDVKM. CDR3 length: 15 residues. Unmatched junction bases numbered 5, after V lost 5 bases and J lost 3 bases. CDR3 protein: CASSLGQGYNQPQHF. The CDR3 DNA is TGTGCCAGCAGTCTAGGACAGGGGTACAATCAGCCCCAGCATTTT.

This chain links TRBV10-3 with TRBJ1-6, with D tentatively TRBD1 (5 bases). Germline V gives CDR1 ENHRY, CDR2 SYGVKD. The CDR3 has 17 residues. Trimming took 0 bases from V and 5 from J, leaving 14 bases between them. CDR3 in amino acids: CAISESIGAGDNSPLHF. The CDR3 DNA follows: TGTGCCATCAGTGAGTCGATAGGGGCTGGGGATAATTCACCCCTCCACTTT.

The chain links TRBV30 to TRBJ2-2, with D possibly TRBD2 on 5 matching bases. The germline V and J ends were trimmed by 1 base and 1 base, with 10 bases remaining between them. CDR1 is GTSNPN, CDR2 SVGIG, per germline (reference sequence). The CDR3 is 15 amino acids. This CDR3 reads CAWSGLPKNTGELFF. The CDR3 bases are TGTGCCTGGAGTGGACTACCAAAGAACACCGGGGAGCTGTTTTTT.

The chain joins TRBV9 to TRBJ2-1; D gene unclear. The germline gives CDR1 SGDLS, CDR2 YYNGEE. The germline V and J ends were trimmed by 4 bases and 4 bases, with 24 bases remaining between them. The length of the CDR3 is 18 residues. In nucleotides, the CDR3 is TGTGCCAGCAGCTCCCCTACCGTAGAGCGCCCTGCTTACAATGAGCAGTTCTTC. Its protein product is CASSSPTVERPAYNEQFF.

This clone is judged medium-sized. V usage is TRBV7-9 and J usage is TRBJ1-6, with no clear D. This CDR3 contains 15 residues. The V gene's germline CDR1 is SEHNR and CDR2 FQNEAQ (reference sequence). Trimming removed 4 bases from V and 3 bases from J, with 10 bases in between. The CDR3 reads CASSSLGVYNSPLHF. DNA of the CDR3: TGTGCCAGCAGCTCTCTCGGGGTCTATAATTCACCCCTCCACTTT.

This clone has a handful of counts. CDR3 in DNA: TGTGCCAGCAGCGAGAGCGGGGGGGCCCGCAATGAGCAGTTCTTC. As protein: CASSESGGARNEQFF. This chain uses TRBV7-9 with TRBJ2-1; TRBD2 matches 10 bases. Trimming removed 5 bases from V and 6 bases from J; junction bases left unmatched: 7. CDR1 is SEHNR and CDR2 is FQNEAQ in the germline V gene (reference sequence). The CDR3 covers 15 residues.

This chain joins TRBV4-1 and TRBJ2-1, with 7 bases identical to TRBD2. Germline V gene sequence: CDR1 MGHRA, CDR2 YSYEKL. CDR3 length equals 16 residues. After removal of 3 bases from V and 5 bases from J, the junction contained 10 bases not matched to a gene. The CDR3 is CASSHRNGGWDNEQFF. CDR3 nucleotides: TGCGCCAGCAGCCATCGTAACGGGGGGTGGGACAATGAGCAGTTCTTC.

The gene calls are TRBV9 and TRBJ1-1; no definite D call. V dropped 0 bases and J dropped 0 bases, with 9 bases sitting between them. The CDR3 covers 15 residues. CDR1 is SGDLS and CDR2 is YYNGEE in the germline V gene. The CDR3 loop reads CASSVGKRLNTEAFF. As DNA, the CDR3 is TGTGCCAGCAGCGTAGGTAAAAGGTTGAACACTGAAGCTTTCTTT.

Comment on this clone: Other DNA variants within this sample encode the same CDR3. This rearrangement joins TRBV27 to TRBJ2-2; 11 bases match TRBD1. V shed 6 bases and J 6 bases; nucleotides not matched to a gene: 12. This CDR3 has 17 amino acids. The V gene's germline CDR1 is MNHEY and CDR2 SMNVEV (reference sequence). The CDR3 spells CASSPLHGQGASGELFF. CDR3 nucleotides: TGTGCCAGCAGCCCATTACACGGACAGGGGGCCTCCGGGGAGCTGTTTTTT.

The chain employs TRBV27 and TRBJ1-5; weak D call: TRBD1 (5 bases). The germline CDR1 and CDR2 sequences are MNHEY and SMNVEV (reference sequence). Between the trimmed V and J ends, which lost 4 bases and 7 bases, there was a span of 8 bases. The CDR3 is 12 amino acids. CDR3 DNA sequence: TGTGCCAGCAGTTCAGGGAGCCAGCCCCAGCATTTT. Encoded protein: CASSSGSQPQHF.

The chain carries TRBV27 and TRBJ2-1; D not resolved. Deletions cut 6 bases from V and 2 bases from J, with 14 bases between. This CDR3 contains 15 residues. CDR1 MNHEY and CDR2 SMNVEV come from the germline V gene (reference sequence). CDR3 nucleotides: TGTGCCAGCAGACCCTCCTCCTATACCTACAATGAGCAGTTCTTC. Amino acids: CASRPSSYTYNEQFF.

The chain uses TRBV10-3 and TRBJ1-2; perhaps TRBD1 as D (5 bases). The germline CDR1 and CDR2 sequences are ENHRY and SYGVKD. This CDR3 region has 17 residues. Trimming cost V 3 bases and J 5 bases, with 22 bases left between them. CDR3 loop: CAISERAGPGIVYGYTF. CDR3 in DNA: TGTGCCATCAGTGAAAGGGCAGGGCCCGGGATAGTGTATGGCTACACCTTC.

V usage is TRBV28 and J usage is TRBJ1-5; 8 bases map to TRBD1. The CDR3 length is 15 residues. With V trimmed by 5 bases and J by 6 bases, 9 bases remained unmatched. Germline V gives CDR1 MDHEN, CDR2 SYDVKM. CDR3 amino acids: CASSLPRGPGQPQHF. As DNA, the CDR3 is TGTGCCAGCAGTCTCCCCAGGGGGCCTGGTCAGCCCCAGCATTTT.

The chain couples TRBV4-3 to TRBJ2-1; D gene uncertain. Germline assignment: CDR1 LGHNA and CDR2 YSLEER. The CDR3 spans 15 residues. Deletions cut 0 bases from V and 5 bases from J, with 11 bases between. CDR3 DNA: TGCGCCAGCAGCCAAGATAGAGGTAGCCACAATGAGCAGTTCTTC. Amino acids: CASSQDRGSHNEQFF.

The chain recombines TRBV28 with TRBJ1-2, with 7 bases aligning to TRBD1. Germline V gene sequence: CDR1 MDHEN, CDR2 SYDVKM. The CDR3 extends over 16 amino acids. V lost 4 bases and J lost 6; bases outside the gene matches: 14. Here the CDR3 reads CASSSLARDSLNGYTF. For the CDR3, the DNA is TGTGCCAGCAGTTCTCTTGCCAGGGACAGTCTAAATGGCTACACCTTC.

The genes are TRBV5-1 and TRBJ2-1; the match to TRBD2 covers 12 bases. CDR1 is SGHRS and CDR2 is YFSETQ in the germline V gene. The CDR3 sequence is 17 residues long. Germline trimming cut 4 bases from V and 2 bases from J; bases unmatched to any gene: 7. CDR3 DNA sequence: TGCGCCAGCAGCATTTATTCTAGCGGGGGGGCCTACAATGAGCAGTTCTTC. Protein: CASSIYSSGGAYNEQFF. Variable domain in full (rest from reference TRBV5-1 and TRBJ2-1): KAGVTQTPRYLIKTRGQQVTLSCSPISGHRSVSWYQQTPGQGLQFLFEYFSETQRNKGNFPGRFSGRQFSNSRSEMNVSTLELGDSALYLCASSIYSSGGAYNEQFFGPGTRLTVL.

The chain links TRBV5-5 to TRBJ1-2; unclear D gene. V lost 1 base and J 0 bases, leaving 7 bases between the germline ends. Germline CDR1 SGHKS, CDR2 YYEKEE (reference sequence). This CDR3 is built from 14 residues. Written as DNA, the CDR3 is TGTGCCAGCAGCTTGAGAGGGCCTAACTATGGCTACACCTTC. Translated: CASSLRGPNYGYTF.

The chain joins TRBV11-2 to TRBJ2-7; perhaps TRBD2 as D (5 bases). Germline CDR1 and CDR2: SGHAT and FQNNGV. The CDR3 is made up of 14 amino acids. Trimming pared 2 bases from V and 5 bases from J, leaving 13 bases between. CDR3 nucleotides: TGTGCCAGCAGCTTAAGACCCGAGGGCAACGAGCAGTACTTC. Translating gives CASSLRPEGNEQYF.